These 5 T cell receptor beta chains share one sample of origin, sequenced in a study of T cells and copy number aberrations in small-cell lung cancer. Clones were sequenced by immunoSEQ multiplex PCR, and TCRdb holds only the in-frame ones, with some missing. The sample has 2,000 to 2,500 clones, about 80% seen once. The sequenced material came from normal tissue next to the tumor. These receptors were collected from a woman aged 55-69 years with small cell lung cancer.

CDR3 region: CASSTEAGGPSGEQFF. The CDR3, as DNA: TGTGCCAGCAGCACGGAAGCGGGAGGGCCATCCGGGGAGCAGTTCTTC. V gene TRBV28 combines with J gene TRBJ2-1, with 10 bases fitting TRBD2. The germline V gene encodes CDR1 MDHEN and CDR2 SYDVKM. With V trimmed by 6 bases and J by 10 bases, 15 bases remained unmatched. The CDR3 length is 16 residues.

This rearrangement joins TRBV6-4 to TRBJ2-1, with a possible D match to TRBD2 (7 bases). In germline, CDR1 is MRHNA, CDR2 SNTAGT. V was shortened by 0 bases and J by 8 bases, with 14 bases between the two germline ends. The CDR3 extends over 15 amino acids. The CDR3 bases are TGTGCCAGCAGTGACTCAGGGGGGGCCGTCCATGAGCAGTTCTTC. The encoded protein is CASSDSGGAVHEQFF.

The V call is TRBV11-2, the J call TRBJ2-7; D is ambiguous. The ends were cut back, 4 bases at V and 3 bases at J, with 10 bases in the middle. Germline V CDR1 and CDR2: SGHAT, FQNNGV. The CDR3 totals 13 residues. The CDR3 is CASSYRPDYEQYF. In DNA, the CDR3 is TGTGCCAGCAGCTACAGACCCGACTACGAGCAGTACTTC.

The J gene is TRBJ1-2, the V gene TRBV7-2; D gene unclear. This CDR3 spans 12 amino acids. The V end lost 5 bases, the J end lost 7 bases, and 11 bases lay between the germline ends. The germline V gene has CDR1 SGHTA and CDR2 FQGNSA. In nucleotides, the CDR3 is TGTGCCAGCAGCACCTCCCCGGGTGGCTACACCTTC. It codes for CASSTSPGGYTF.

DNA for the CDR3: TGTGCCAGCGCCCGACCGGGGCCGACTAATGAAAAACTGTTTTTT. Amino acid sequence: CASARPGPTNEKLFF. The V call is TRBV18, the J call TRBJ1-4, with D perhaps matching TRBD1 (5 bases). Trimming removed 8 bases from V and 2 bases from J, with 15 bases in between. CDR3 size: 15 residues. Germline V lookup: CDR1 KGHSH, CDR2 LQKENI. The full variable domain, completed using reference TRBV18 and TRBJ1-4, is NAGVMQNPRHLVRRRGQEARLRCSPMKGHSHVYWYRQLPEEGLKFMVYLQKENIIDESGMPKERFSAEFPKEGPSILRIQQVVRGDSAAYFCASARPGPTNEKLFFGSGTQLSVL.